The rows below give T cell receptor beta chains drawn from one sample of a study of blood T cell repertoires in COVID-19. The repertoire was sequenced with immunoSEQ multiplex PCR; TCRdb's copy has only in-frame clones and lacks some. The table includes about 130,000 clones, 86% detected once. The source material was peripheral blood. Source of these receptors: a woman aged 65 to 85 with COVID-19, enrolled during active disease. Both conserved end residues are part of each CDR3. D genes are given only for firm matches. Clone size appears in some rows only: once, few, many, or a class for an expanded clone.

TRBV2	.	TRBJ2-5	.	CASSGDIRETQYF	TGTGCCAGCAGTGGGGACATTCGGGAGACCCAGTACTTC
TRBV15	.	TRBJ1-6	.	CATSNHLGGSPLHF	TGTGCCACCAGCAACCATCTCGGGGGGTCACCCCTCCACTTT
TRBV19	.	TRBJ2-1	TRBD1	CASNQGGRVVGEQFF	TGTGCCAGTAACCAAGGGGGCAGGGTAGTTGGTGAGCAGTTCTTC
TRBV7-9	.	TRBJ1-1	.	CASSLDRTTEAFF	TGTGCCAGCAGCTTAGACAGGACCACTGAAGCTTTCTTT
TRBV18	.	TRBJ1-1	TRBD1	CASSPIQGAQEAFF	TGTGCCAGCTCACCAATTCAGGGGGCGCAGGAAGCTTTCTTT
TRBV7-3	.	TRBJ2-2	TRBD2	CASSLGGASGELFF	TGTGCCAGCAGCCTGGGAGGGGCATCCGGGGAGCTGTTTTTT
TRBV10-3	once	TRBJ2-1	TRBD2	CAISEAGGVLYNEQFF	TGTGCCATCAGTGAGGCGGGGGGGGTACTTTACAATGAGCAGTTCTTC
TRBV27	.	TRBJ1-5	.	CASSWGGASSNQPQHF	TGTGCCAGCAGTTGGGGGGGGGCGTCTAGCAATCAGCCCCAGCATTTT
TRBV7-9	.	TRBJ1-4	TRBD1	CASSLGTGGSPANEKLFF	TGTGCCAGCAGCTTAGGGACAGGGGGGTCACCGGCTAATGAAAAACTGTTTTTT
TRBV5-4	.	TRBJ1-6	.	CASSPLGRQGGNSPLHF	TGTGCCAGCAGCCCCCTCGGTCGGCAGGGAGGAAATTCACCCCTCCACTTT